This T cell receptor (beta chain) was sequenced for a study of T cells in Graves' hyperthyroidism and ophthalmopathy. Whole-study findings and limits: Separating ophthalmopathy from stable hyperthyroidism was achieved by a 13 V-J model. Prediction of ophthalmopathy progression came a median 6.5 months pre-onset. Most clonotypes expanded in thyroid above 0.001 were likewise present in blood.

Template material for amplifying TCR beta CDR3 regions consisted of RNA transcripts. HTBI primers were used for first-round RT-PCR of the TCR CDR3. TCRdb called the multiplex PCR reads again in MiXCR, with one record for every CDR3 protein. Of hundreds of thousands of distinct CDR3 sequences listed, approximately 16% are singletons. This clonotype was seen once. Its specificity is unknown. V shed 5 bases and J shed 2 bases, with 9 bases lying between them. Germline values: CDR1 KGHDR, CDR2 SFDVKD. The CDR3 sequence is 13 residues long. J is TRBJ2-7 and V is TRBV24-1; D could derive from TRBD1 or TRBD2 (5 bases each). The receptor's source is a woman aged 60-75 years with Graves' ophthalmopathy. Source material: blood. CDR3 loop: CATSAGHAYEQYF. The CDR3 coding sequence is TGTGCCACCAGTGCGGGGCACGCCTACGAGCAGTACTTC.